These T cell receptor beta chains were read from a single sample in a study of graft-versus-host responses after intestinal transplantation. The antigens for these receptors are not known. Clones were sequenced by immunoSEQ multiplex PCR, and TCRdb holds only the in-frame ones, with some missing. The data contain some 70,000 clones, around 86% of them singletons. Sequences were derived from unstimulated CD8+ T cells sorted from spleen or lymph node cells, sampled before transplant. These receptors came from a human donor who was the organ donor for an intestinal transplant. The CDR3 runs from the conserved cysteine through the conserved F or W. D genes are given only for firm matches. Size tells how often a clone was seen (once, few, many) or the class of an expanded clone, and some rows leave it out.

V	D	J	size	CDR3	DNA
TRBV5-1	NA	TRBJ1-1	NA	CASSLRPRRETEAFF	TGCGCCAGCAGCCTCCGACCAAGGCGGGAAACTGAAGCTTTCTTT
TRBV29-1	NA	TRBJ2-5	once	CSVDATIETQYF	TGCAGCGTCGATGCCACCATAGAGACCCAGTACTTC
TRBV2	NA	TRBJ2-1	NA	CASTPTASFYRALQFF	TGTGCCAGCACTCCGACAGCCTCTTTTTACCGAGCCCTACAGTTCTTC
TRBV4-1	TRBD1	TRBJ2-3	NA	CASSQEGQGGTDTQYF	TGCGCCAGCAGCCAAGAGGGACAGGGGGGCACAGATACGCAGTATTTT
TRBV7-9	TRBD1	TRBJ1-1	NA	CASSLGTGAPNTEAFF	TGTGCCAGCAGCTTAGGGACAGGGGCTCCGAACACTGAAGCTTTCTTT
TRBV19	NA	TRBJ1-5	NA	CASRGPQHF	TGTGCCAGTAGGGGGCCCCAGCATTTT
TRBV7-2	NA	TRBJ1-1	NA	CASSYKPTGGISTEAFF	TGTGCCAGCAGCTATAAGCCGACAGGTGGAATCAGCACTGAAGCTTTCTTT
TRBV5-1	NA	TRBJ2-3	NA	CASSHRGVSISTDTQYF	TGCGCCAGCAGCCACCGAGGGGTCTCAATTAGCACAGATACGCAGTATTTT
TRBV30	NA	TRBJ1-2	NA	CAWNTDSTNYGYTF	TGTGCCTGGAACACGGATTCCACTAACTATGGCTACACCTTC
TRBV6-1	NA	TRBJ2-2	NA	CASSEVGEYGELFF	TGTGCCAGCAGTGAAGTTGGGGAATACGGGGAGCTGTTTTTT
TRBV4-1	NA	TRBJ1-5	medium-sized	CASGTEDSNQPQHF	TGCGCCAGCGGGACGGAAGATAGCAATCAGCCCCAGCATTTT
TRBV4-2	TRBD1	TRBJ2-3	many	CASSQGTGGADTQYF	TGTGCCAGCAGCCAAGGGACAGGGGGCGCAGATACGCAGTATTTT
TRBV6-1	TRBD2	TRBJ2-2	NA	CTSGGDTGELFF	TGCACTAGCGGGGGGGACACCGGGGAGCTGTTTTTT
TRBV9	TRBD1	TRBJ1-3	NA	CASSAPGQGPGNTIYF	TGTGCCAGCAGCGCTCCGGGACAGGGCCCTGGAAACACCATATATTTT
TRBV19	NA	TRBJ1-1	NA	CASSTILTGGVNTEAFF	TGTGCCAGTAGTACTATCCTCACGGGAGGGGTGAACACTGAAGCTTTCTTT
TRBV6-4	TRBD2	TRBJ2-3	NA	CASSLTSGLTDTQYF	TGTGCCAGCAGCCTGACTAGCGGCCTCACAGATACGCAGTATTTT
TRBV5-1	NA	TRBJ2-7	NA	CASSRHPTGRSPEQYF	TGCGCCAGCAGCCGTCACCCGACAGGACGCTCCCCCGAGCAGTACTTC
TRBV13	NA	TRBJ2-1	medium-sized	CASSLGLAYNNEQFF	TGTGCCAGCAGCTTAGGTCTAGCGTACAACAATGAGCAGTTCTTC
TRBV7-9	NA	TRBJ2-2	NA	CASSPRTSSGELFF	TGTGCCAGCAGCCCCCGGACTTCTAGCGGGGAGCTGTTTTTT
TRBV5-4	NA	TRBJ2-2	NA	CASSLDASGGTMTGELFF	TGTGCCAGCAGCTTGGACGCTAGCGGAGGGACAATGACCGGGGAGCTGTTTTTT
TRBV6-1	NA	TRBJ1-2	NA	CASSGGDGYTF	TGTGCCAGCAGTGGAGGGGATGGCTACACCTTC
TRBV4-2	TRBD2	TRBJ2-5	NA	CASSQVLAGGNQETQYF	TGTGCCAGCAGCCAAGTGCTGGCGGGGGGGAACCAAGAGACCCAGTACTTC
TRBV4-2	TRBD2	TRBJ2-3	NA	CASSQEASGGITDTQYF	TGTGCCAGCAGCCAAGAGGCAAGCGGGGGAATTACAGATACGCAGTATTTT
TRBV15	NA	TRBJ2-2	once	CATSAWDRHTGELFF	TGTGCCACCAGCGCCTGGGACCGACACACCGGGGAGCTGTTTTTT
TRBV7-9	NA	TRBJ2-4	NA	CASSLDLQKNIQYF	TGTGCCAGCAGCTTGGACCTCCAAAAAAACATTCAGTACTTC
TRBV4-2	NA	TRBJ1-6	few	CASSQVGQGESPLHF	TGTGCCAGCAGCCAAGTAGGGCAGGGTGAATCACCCCTCCACTTT
TRBV5-4	NA	TRBJ1-1	NA	CASSLEQPNTEAFF	TGTGCCAGCAGCTTGGAACAGCCCAACACTGAAGCTTTCTTT
TRBV7-2	NA	TRBJ1-3	NA	CASSLGATGSTIYF	TGTGCCAGCAGCTTAGGCGCTACAGGGAGCACCATATATTTT
TRBV30	NA	TRBJ1-2	NA	CASSGTTYGYTF	TGTGCCTCATCCGGGACAACTTATGGCTACACCTTC
TRBV25-1	NA	TRBJ1-2	NA	CASSTGARYYGYTF	TGTGCCAGCAGCACCGGGGCAAGATATTATGGCTACACCTTC
TRBV6-1	TRBD2	TRBJ2-3	few	CASSEQRGSTDTQYF	TGTGCCAGCAGTGAACAGCGGGGGAGCACAGATACGCAGTATTTT
TRBV7-3	NA	TRBJ2-7	NA	CASSLGGVLHEQYF	TGTGCCAGCAGCCTCGGAGGGGTTCTACACGAGCAGTACTTC
TRBV7-9	NA	TRBJ2-5	NA	CASSSRVGFGETQYF	TGTGCCAGCAGCTCGCGAGTAGGTTTCGGAGAGACCCAGTACTTC
TRBV4-1	TRBD1	TRBJ1-1	NA	CASKEYRRGTANTEAFF	TGCGCCAGCAAGGAGTACCGGAGGGGGACAGCCAACACTGAAGCTTTCTTT
TRBV29-1	NA	TRBJ1-5	NA	CSVGGRGSIHSNQPQHF	TGCAGCGTGGGGGGACGGGGGAGCATCCATAGCAATCAGCCCCAGCATTTT
TRBV6-6	NA	TRBJ2-7	NA	CASSYSSRTGTFF	TGTGCCAGCAGTTACTCGTCTAGAACAGGGACCTTCTTC
TRBV6-1	TRBD1	TRBJ2-3	NA	CASSEAPDRVLTDTQYF	TGTGCCAGCAGTGAAGCGCCCGACAGGGTTCTCACAGATACGCAGTATTTT
TRBV7-9	NA	TRBJ2-6	NA	CASSYRQDPSSGANVLTF	TGTGCCAGCAGCTACCGACAGGACCCAAGCTCTGGGGCCAACGTCCTGACTTTC
TRBV5-1	TRBD2	TRBJ2-3	NA	CASSFPQAGGPPDTQYF	TGCGCCAGCAGCTTCCCGCAAGCGGGGGGGCCGCCAGATACGCAGTATTTT
TRBV30	TRBD1	TRBJ1-1	NA	CAWRDRDRMNTEAFF	TGTGCCTGGAGAGACAGGGACAGGATGAACACTGAAGCTTTCTTT
TRBV28	TRBD1	TRBJ1-1	NA	CASWRTGKFGTHTEAFF	TGTGCCAGCTGGAGGACAGGGAAATTTGGGACGCACACTGAAGCTTTCTTT
TRBV7-8	NA	TRBJ2-4	NA	CASSLGTPHEENIQYF	TGTGCCAGCAGCTTAGGGACACCCCACGAGGAAAACATTCAGTACTTC
TRBV16	NA	TRBJ1-2	NA	CASSQSNGGNRGYTF	TGTGCCAGCAGCCAATCGAATGGCGGGAATAGAGGCTACACCTTC
TRBV5-1	NA	TRBJ2-7	NA	CASSRDGGLPGEQYF	TGCGCCAGCAGCCGGGACGGCGGGCTTCCGGGGGAGCAGTACTTC
TRBV9	TRBD1	TRBJ2-3	NA	CASSVGTGLSTDTQYF	TGTGCCAGCAGCGTGGGGACAGGGCTTAGCACAGATACGCAGTATTTT
TRBV4-1	TRBD1	TRBJ2-7	NA	CASSLHGGTGYNSYEQYF	TGCGCCAGCAGCCTACACGGGGGGACAGGGTACAACTCCTACGAGCAGTACTTC